This is a list of T cell receptor beta chains from one sample in a study of response to subunit inactivated influenza vaccine. TCRdb re-called the RT-PCR reads with MiXCR, one entry per CDR3 protein. Of 290,000 or so distinct CDR3 sequences listed, approximately 23% are singletons. Specimen: PBMCs from blood, collected about 20 months after vaccination. The receptors derive from a man aged 50-75 years who received an inactivated influenza vaccine. Both conserved end residues are part of each CDR3. The D gene is left open where the match is weak. Not all rows give a size; the values are once, few, many and, for expanded clones, a class.

clone_size d_call j_call v_call cdr3_nt cdr3_aa
many - TRBJ1-2 TRBV7-8 TGTGCCAGCAGCCCAGAACCAGGGTGGGGCTATGGCTACACCTTC CASSPEPGWGYGYTF
- - TRBJ2-2 TRBV7-3 TGTGCCAGCAGCTTAATGATCGGCACCGGGGAGCTGTTTTTT CASSLMIGTGELFF
few - TRBJ1-5 TRBV5-4 TGTGCCAGCAGCTTGACCTCTGGAGGGTCCTCAGATTATAGCAATCAGCCCCAGCATTTT CASSLTSGGSSDYSNQPQHF
few - TRBJ1-1 TRBV12-3/TRBV12-4 TGTGCCAGCACCCCGCGGGGGGGCACTGAAGCTTTCTTT CASTPRGGTEAFF
many - TRBJ1-2 TRBV12-3/TRBV12-4 TGTGCCAGCAAGGTGGCAGGGACTAACTATGGCTACACCTTC CASKVAGTNYGYTF
- - TRBJ2-1 TRBV18 TGTGCCAGCTCACCACTTTCTGGGTCGAGCTCCTACAATGAGCAGTTCTTC CASSPLSGSSSYNEQFF
- - TRBJ1-2 TRBV18 TGTGCCAGCTCACCGACAGGCGGATTTGATGGCTACACCTTC CASSPTGGFDGYTF
- TRBD2 TRBJ2-2 TRBV4-3 TGCGCCAGCAGCCAAGATGGACTAGCGGGGGGGCTAGGGGAGCTGTTTTTT CASSQDGLAGGLGELFF
- TRBD1 TRBJ1-5 TRBV7-9 TGTGCCAGCAGCCAGGGACAGGGAAACAATCAGCCCCAGCATTTT CASSQGQGNNQPQHF
few TRBD1 TRBJ1-2 TRBV29-1 TGCAGCGTTGAAAGACAGGGGGTCCCTGGCTACACCTTC CSVERQGVPGYTF
- - TRBJ1-1 TRBV24-1 TGTGCCACCAGTGATGGGAGTGGGGGAAGGACTGAAGCTTTCTTT CATSDGSGGRTEAFF
few TRBD1 TRBJ1-1 TRBV29-1 TGCAGCGTTGAAGATGGACAGGGTGAAGCTTTCTTT CSVEDGQGEAFF
- - TRBJ2-7 TRBV5-1 TGCGCCAGCAGCTATACCGGGACGGGGAACTACGAGCAGTACTTC CASSYTGTGNYEQYF
many - TRBJ1-6 TRBV28 TGTGCCAGCACCCACTCCTATAATTCACCCCTCCACTTT CASTHSYNSPLHF
- - TRBJ2-6 TRBV5-1 TGCGCCAGCAGGTCCCAGGGGATTGGGGCCAACGTCCTGACTTTC CASRSQGIGANVLTF
few - TRBJ1-4 TRBV27 TGTGCCAGCAGTTGGAGCATTAATGAAAAACTGTTTTTT CASSWSINEKLFF
- TRBD1 TRBJ1-1 TRBV10-3 TGTGCCATCAGTGACCGCGGACAGGGTTGGGCTTTCTTT CAISDRGQGWAFF
- TRBD2 TRBJ2-5 TRBV4-1 TGCGCCAGCAGCCAAGATCAAGCGGGGGAATATCAAGAGACCCAGTACTTC CASSQDQAGEYQETQYF
- - TRBJ1-5 TRBV6-2/TRBV6-3 TGTGCCAGCAGTTGGGGACGGGGAGGTCAGCCCCAGCATTTT CASSWGRGGQPQHF
- - TRBJ1-6 TRBV20-1 TGCAGTGCTAGGCCACTTAATTCACCCCTCCACTTT CSARPLNSPLHF
few - TRBJ1-5 TRBV18 TGTGCCAGCTCACCAGGAATCGCGGGACGCAATCAGCCCCAGCATTTT CASSPGIAGRNQPQHF
few - TRBJ1-1 TRBV12-3/TRBV12-4 TGTGCCAGCAGGATAGCAGGGAACACTGAAGCTTTCTTT CASRIAGNTEAFF
few - TRBJ1-5 TRBV29-1 TGCAGCGTCGGCGCAAGTACAGCATGGGATCAGCCCCAGCATTTT CSVGASTAWDQPQHF
few TRBD1 TRBJ1-1 TRBV12-3/TRBV12-4 TGTGCCAGCAGGGGGACAGGGCGGGGGACTGAAGCTTTCTTT CASRGTGRGTEAFF